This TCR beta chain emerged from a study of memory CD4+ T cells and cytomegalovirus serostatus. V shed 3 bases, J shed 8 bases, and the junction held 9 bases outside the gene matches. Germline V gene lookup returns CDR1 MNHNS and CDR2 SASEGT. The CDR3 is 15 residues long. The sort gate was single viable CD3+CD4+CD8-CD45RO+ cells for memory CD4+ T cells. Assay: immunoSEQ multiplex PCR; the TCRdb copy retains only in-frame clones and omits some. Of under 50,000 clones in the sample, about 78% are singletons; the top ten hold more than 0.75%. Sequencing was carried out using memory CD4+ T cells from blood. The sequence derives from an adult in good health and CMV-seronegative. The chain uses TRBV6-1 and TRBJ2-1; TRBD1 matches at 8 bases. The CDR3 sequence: CASSEGGTGGHEQFF. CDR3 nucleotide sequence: TGTGCCAGCAGTGAGGGAGGAACAGGGGGGCATGAGCAGTTCTTC.